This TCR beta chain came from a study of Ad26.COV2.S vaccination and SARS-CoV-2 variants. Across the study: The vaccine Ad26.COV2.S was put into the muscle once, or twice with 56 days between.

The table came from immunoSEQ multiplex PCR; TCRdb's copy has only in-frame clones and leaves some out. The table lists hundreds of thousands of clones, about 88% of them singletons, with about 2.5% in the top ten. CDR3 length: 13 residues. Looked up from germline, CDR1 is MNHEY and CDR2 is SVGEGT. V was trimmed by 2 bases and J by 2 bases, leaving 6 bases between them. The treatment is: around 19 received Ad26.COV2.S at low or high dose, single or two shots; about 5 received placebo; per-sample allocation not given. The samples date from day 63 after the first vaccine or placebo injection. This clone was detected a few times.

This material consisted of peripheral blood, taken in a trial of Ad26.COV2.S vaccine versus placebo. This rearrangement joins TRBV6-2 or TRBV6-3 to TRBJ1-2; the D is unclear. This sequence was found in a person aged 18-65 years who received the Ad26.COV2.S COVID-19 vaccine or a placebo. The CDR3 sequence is CASSYEGNYGYTF. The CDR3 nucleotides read TGTGCCAGCAGTTACGAGGGCAACTATGGCTACACCTTC.